Listed below are T cell receptor beta chains from one sample, sequenced in a study of CD8+ T cells in alopecia areata. Produced via immunoSEQ multiplex PCR; TCRdb's table is partial and in-frame only. Of some 190,000 clones in the sample, 51% were seen once. Sequenced here: CD8+ T cells sorted from blood, sampled around week 52, from a patient treated with tofacitinib. Receptors originate from a human donor with alopecia areata. Each CDR3 is given with its conserved first and last residue. A D gene is named only where the DNA matches it firmly. Rows give clone size only sometimes, using once, few, many, or a class for an expanded clone.

V gene	clone size	J gene	D gene	CDR3 protein	CDR3 DNA
TRBV10-3	NA	TRBJ1-1	NA	CASAMNTEAFF	TGTGCCTCTGCTATGAACACTGAAGCTTTCTTT
TRBV7-9	NA	TRBJ2-1	TRBD2	CASSLGGLVPEQFF	TGTGCCAGCAGCTTAGGGGGACTAGTTCCTGAGCAGTTCTTC
TRBV27	few	TRBJ2-6	NA	CASSYNSGANVLTF	TGTGCCAGCAGTTACAACTCTGGGGCCAACGTCCTGACTTTC
TRBV5-1	NA	TRBJ1-2	NA	CASSPQGFGDGYTF	TGCGCCAGCAGCCCACAGGGTTTCGGTGATGGCTACACCTTC
TRBV6-5	NA	TRBJ2-3	NA	CASSYRGPSDTQYF	TGTGCCAGCAGTTATCGAGGGCCCAGTGATACGCAGTATTTT
TRBV27	few	TRBJ1-6	TRBD1	CASSLNRGQTQPLHF	TGTGCCAGCAGTTTAAATCGGGGACAGACACAACCCCTCCACTTT
TRBV9	NA	TRBJ2-7	TRBD1	CASSAGTGGYEQYF	TGTGCCAGCAGCGCCGGGACAGGGGGTTACGAGCAGTACTTC
TRBV27	NA	TRBJ1-1	NA	CASSLLWADEAFF	TGTGCCAGCAGTTTATTATGGGCCGATGAAGCTTTCTTT
TRBV9	NA	TRBJ2-3	NA	CASSLGGGGDTQYF	TGTGCCAGCAGCCTGGGGGGTGGAGGAGATACGCAGTATTTT
TRBV15	NA	TRBJ2-2	TRBD1	CATSATSGGSGELFF	TGTGCCACCAGCGCGACATCAGGGGGCTCCGGGGAGCTGTTTTTT
TRBV6-5	NA	TRBJ2-7	NA	CASSLTETYEQYF	TGTGCCAGCAGTCTGACAGAAACCTACGAGCAGTACTTC
TRBV6-6	NA	TRBJ2-5	NA	CASRTNRDTSWETQYF	TGTGCCAGCAGGACGAACCGGGACACCTCATGGGAGACCCAGTACTTC
TRBV30	NA	TRBJ2-1	NA	CAWSVGSYNEQFF	TGTGCCTGGAGTGTGGGTAGCTACAATGAGCAGTTCTTC
TRBV6-4	NA	TRBJ1-1	TRBD1	CAGGRDREAFF	TGTGCCGGGGGTCGGGACAGGGAGGCTTTCTTT
TRBV6-1	once	TRBJ1-5	TRBD1	CASSVTGNSNQPQHF	TGTGCCAGCAGTGTGACAGGGAATAGCAATCAGCCCCAGCATTTT
TRBV27	NA	TRBJ2-7	NA	CASSLFPTAYEQYF	TGTGCCAGCAGTTTATTCCCTACAGCCTACGAGCAGTACTTC
TRBV27	NA	TRBJ1-1	NA	CASSEVLNTEAFF	TGTGCCAGCAGTGAAGTTTTGAACACTGAAGCTTTCTTT
TRBV30	NA	TRBJ1-5	NA	CAWSVSGIGQPQHF	TGTGCCTGGAGTGTATCAGGGATCGGTCAGCCCCAGCATTTT
TRBV19	many	TRBJ2-7	NA	CASSYGDPTYEQYF	TGTGCCAGTAGTTACGGAGATCCAACCTACGAGCAGTACTTC
TRBV19	NA	TRBJ1-5	NA	CASSIVGGNQPQHF	TGTGCCAGTAGTATAGTAGGAGGGAATCAGCCCCAGCATTTT
TRBV7-3	NA	TRBJ2-1	NA	CASSSLEGEQFF	TGTGCCAGCAGCTCACTAGAGGGTGAGCAGTTCTTC
TRBV11-2	few	TRBJ2-3	TRBD2	CASSLDPGGGTDTQYF	TGTGCCAGCAGCTTAGATCCGGGGGGTGGCACAGATACGCAGTATTTT
TRBV5-1	NA	TRBJ1-4	NA	CASSYRAGSNEKLFF	TGCGCCAGCAGCTACCGAGCAGGAAGTAATGAAAAACTGTTTTTT
TRBV5-1	NA	TRBJ2-7	NA	CARAGASSYEQYF	TGCGCCCGGGCGGGGGCTAGCTCCTACGAGCAGTACTTC
TRBV15	NA	TRBJ2-3	NA	CATSRPGQDTQYF	TGTGCCACCAGCAGACCGGGTCAAGATACGCAGTATTTT
TRBV7-9	NA	TRBJ1-1	NA	CASLGENTEAFF	TGTGCCAGCTTGGGGGAGAACACTGAAGCTTTCTTT
TRBV7-6	NA	TRBJ2-3	TRBD2	CASSGLLAGGTDTQYF	TGTGCCAGCAGCGGCCTCCTAGCGGGGGGCACGGATACGCAGTATTTT
TRBV30	few	TRBJ1-2	NA	CAWSVAGNGYTF	TGTGCCTGGAGTGTAGCGGGGAATGGCTACACCTTC
TRBV4-1	NA	TRBJ2-7	TRBD1	CASSQRLGQHYEQYF	TGCGCCAGCAGCCAAAGACTGGGACAGCACTACGAGCAGTACTTC
TRBV5-1	NA	TRBJ2-5	NA	CASSTPTETQYF	TGCGCCAGCAGCACCCCGACAGAGACCCAGTACTTC
TRBV7-3	NA	TRBJ2-2	TRBD1	CASSRDRVNTGELFF	TGTGCCAGCAGCAGGGACAGGGTGAACACCGGGGAGCTGTTTTTT
TRBV19	few	TRBJ1-2	NA	CASGPRTIFYGYTF	TGTGCCAGTGGCCCCCGGACGATCTTCTATGGCTACACCTTC
TRBV5-4	NA	TRBJ2-1	NA	CASSLEWQGDEQFF	TGTGCCAGCAGCTTGGAATGGCAGGGCGATGAGCAGTTCTTC
TRBV7-8	NA	TRBJ1-2	NA	CASSLIAETANSYGYTF	TGTGCCAGCAGCTTAATAGCGGAGACAGCAAACTCCTATGGCTACACCTTC
TRBV30	NA	TRBJ1-5	TRBD1	CAWGTGGLNQPQHF	TGTGCCTGGGGGACAGGGGGCCTCAATCAGCCCCAGCATTTT
TRBV21-1	few	TRBJ2-7	NA	CASSKTLWGTGTGTYEQYF	NA
TRBV5-1	NA	TRBJ2-1	NA	CASSLDGGSYNEQFF	TGCGCCAGCAGCTTGGATGGGGGCTCCTACAATGAGCAGTTCTTC
TRBV4-1	NA	TRBJ1-2	NA	CASSQEWEGNGYTF	TGCGCCAGCAGCCAAGAATGGGAAGGGAATGGCTACACCTTC
TRBV30	once	TRBJ1-5	NA	CAWSGTSSNQPQHF	TGTGCCTGGAGTGGAACCTCCAGCAATCAGCCCCAGCATTTT
TRBV29-1	NA	TRBJ1-2	NA	CSVEEAGQNYGYTF	TGCAGCGTTGAGGAAGCAGGACAGAACTATGGCTACACCTTC
TRBV7-6	few	TRBJ1-1	NA	CASSLSTAMNTEAFF	TGTGCCAGCAGCTTATCGACAGCTATGAACACTGAAGCTTTCTTT
TRBV10-3	NA	TRBJ2-5	TRBD1	CAISSDRGLETQYF	TGTGCCATCAGCAGCGACAGGGGATTAGAGACCCAGTACTTC
TRBV4-1	NA	TRBJ2-5	NA	CASSQDTEETQYF	TGCGCCAGCAGCCAAGATACCGAGGAGACCCAGTACTTC
TRBV6-1	few	TRBJ2-5	TRBD2	CASSEFGEGMRGETQYF	TGTGCCAGCAGTGAATTTGGGGAGGGGATGAGAGGAGAGACCCAGTACTTC
TRBV27	NA	TRBJ2-1	TRBD2	CASSLFQRGNNEQFF	TGTGCCAGCAGTTTATTCCAGCGGGGCAACAATGAGCAGTTCTTC
TRBV6-5	NA	TRBJ2-1	NA	CASSYSKINEQFF	TGTGCCAGCAGTTACTCTAAAATAAATGAGCAGTTCTTC
TRBV13	NA	TRBJ1-2	NA	CASSPLREGAYGYTF	TGTGCCAGCAGCCCCCTCCGAGAAGGGGCCTATGGCTACACCTTC
TRBV19	NA	TRBJ1-1	NA	CASSIHRENTEAFF	TGTGCCAGTAGTATCCACAGGGAGAACACTGAAGCTTTCTTT
TRBV12-5	NA	TRBJ2-2	NA	CASAGYTGELFF	TGTGCTAGTGCAGGGTACACCGGGGAGCTGTTTTTT
TRBV9	once	TRBJ2-1	TRBD2	CASSPPGLAGGRVGNEQFF	TGTGCCAGCAGCCCTCCGGGACTAGCGGGGGGAAGAGTGGGCAATGAGCAGTTCTTC
TRBV27	NA	TRBJ1-1	NA	CASSWALGPNTEAFF	TGTGCCAGCAGTTGGGCCCTAGGGCCCAACACTGAAGCTTTCTTT